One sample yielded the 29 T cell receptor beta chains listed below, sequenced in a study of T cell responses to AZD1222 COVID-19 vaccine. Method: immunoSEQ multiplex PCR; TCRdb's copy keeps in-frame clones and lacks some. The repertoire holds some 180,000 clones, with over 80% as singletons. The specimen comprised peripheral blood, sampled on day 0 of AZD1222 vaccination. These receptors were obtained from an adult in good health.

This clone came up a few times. CDR3 protein: CATSRDLDRSYEQYF. DNA of the CDR3: TGTGCCACCAGCAGAGATCTCGACAGGTCCTACGAGCAGTACTTC. This chain connects TRBV15 to TRBJ2-7; D might be TRBD1 (6 bases). In germline, CDR1 is LNHNV, CDR2 YYDKDF (reference sequence). Trimming stripped 0 bases from V and 1 base from J, with 10 bases between. The CDR3 extends over 15 amino acids.

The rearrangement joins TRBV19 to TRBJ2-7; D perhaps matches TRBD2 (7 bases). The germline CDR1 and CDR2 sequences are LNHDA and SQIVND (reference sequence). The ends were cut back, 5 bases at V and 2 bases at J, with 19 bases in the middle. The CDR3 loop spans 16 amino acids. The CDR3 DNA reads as TGTGCCAGTAGTCCCCTCGGAGGGGGGGGGACCTACGAGCAGTACTTC. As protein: CASSPLGGGGTYEQYF.

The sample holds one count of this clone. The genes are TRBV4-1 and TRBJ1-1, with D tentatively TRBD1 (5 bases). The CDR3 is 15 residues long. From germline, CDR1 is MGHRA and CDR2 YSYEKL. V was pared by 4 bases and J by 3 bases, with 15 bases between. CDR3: CASSPRQGGDTEAFF. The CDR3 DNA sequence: TGCGCCAGCAGCCCACGGCAGGGAGGGGACACTGAAGCTTTCTTT.

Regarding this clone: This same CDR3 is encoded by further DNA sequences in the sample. The CDR3 here is CASSVGGDYGYTF. As DNA, the CDR3 is TGTGCCAGCAGCGTCGGGGGCGACTATGGCTACACCTTC. This chain connects TRBV9 to TRBJ1-2, with TRBD1 as a possible D gene (6 bases). The V and J ends lost 2 bases and 3 bases respectively, with 8 bases between them. The CDR3 contains 13 residues. Germline V gene data show CDR1 as SGDLS and CDR2 as YYNGEE. Combining the CDR3 with reference TRBV9 and TRBJ1-2 gives the whole variable domain DSGVTQTPKHLITATGQRVTLRCSPRSGDLSVYWYQQSLDQGLQFLIQYYNGEERAKGNILERFSAQQFPDLHSELNLSSLELGDSALYFCASSVGGDYGYTFGSGTRLTVV.

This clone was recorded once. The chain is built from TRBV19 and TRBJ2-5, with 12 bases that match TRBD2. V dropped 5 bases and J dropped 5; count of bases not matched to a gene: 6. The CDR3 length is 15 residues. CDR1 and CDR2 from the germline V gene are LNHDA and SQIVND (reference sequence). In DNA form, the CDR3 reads TGTGCCAGTAGTGCTAGCGGGGGGGCCGCGGAGACCCAGTACTTC. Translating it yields CASSASGGAAETQYF. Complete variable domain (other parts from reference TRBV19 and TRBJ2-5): DGGITQSPKYLFRKEGQNVTLSCEQNLNHDAMYWYRQDPGQGLRLIYYSQIVNDFQKGDIAEGYSVSREKKESFPLTVTSAQKNPTAFYLCASSASGGAAETQYFGPGTRLLVL.

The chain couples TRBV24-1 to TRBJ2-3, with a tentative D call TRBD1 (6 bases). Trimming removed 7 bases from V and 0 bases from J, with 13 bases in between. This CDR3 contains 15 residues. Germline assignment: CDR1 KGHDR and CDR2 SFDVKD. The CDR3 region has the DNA TGTGCCACCAGCCCCACCAGGGGTAGCACAGATACGCAGTATTTT. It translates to CATSPTRGSTDTQYF.

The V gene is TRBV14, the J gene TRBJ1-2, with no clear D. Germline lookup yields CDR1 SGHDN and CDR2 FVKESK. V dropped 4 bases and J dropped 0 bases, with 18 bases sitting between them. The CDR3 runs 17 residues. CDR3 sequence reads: CASSRLAADVANYGYTF. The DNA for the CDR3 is TGTGCCAGCAGCCGCCTTGCGGCGGACGTTGCTAACTATGGCTACACCTTC. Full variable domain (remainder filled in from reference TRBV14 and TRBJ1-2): EAGVTQFPSHSVIEKGQTVTLRCDPISGHDNLYWYRRVMGKEIKFLLHFVKESKQDESGMPNNRFLAERTGGTYSTLKVQPAELEDSGVYFCASSRLAADVANYGYTFGSGTRLTVV.

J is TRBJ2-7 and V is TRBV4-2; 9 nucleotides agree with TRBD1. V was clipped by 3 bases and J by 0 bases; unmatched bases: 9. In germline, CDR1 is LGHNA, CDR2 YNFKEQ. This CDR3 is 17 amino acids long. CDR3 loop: CASSHDSGTGSSYEQYF. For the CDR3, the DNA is TGTGCCAGCAGCCACGACTCCGGGACAGGGAGCTCCTACGAGCAGTACTTC.

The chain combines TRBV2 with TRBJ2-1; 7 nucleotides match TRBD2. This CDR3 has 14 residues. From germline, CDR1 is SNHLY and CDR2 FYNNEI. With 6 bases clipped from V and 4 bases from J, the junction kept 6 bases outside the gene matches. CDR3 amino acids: CASRPGLTYNEQFF. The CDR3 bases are TGTGCCAGCAGGCCGGGACTAACTTACAATGAGCAGTTCTTC.

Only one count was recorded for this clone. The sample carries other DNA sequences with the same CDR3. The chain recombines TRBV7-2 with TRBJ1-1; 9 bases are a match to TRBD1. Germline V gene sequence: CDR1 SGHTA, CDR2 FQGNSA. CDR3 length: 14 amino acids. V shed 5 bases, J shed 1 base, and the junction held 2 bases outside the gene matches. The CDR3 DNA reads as TGTGCCAGCAGCCAGGGACAGGGGAACACTGAAGCTTTCTTT. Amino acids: CASSQGQGNTEAFF.

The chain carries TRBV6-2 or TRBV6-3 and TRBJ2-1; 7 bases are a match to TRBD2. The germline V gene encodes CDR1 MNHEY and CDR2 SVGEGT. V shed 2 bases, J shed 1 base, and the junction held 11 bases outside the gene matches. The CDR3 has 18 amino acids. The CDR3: CASSYPSDGGLSYNEQFF. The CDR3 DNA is TGTGCCAGCAGTTACCCTTCCGACGGGGGACTATCCTACAATGAGCAGTTCTTC.

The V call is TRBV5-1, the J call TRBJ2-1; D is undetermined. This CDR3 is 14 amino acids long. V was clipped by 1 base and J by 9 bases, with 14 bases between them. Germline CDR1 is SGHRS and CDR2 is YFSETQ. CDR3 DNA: TGCGCCAGCAGCTTGAGCCTAGGTCACGTTGAGCAGTTCTTC. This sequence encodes CASSLSLGHVEQFF.

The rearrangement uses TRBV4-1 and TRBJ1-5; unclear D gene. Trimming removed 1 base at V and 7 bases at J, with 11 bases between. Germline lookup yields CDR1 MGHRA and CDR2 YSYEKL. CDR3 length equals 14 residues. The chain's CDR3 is CASSQVDGPQPQHF. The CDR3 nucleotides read TGCGCCAGCAGCCAAGTTGACGGGCCCCAGCCCCAGCATTTT.

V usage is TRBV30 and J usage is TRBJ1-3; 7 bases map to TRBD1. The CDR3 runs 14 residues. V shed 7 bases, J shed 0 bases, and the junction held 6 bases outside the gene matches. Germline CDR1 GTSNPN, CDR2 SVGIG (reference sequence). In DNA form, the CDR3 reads TGTGCCTCCCAGACAGGGAACTCTGGAAACACCATATATTTT. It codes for CASQTGNSGNTIYF.

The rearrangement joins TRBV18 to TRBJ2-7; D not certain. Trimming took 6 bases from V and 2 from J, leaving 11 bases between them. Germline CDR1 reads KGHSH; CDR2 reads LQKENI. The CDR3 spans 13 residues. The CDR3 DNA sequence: TGTGCCAGCTCGGCAAGTCCTGCCTACGAGCAGTACTTC. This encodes CASSASPAYEQYF.

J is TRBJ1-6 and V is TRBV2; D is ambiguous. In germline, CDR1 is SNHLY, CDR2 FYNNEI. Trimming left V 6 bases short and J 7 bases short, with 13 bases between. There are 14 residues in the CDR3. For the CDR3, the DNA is TGTGCCAGCAGCAGGACCGTTTTGAATTCACCCCTCCACTTT. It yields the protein CASSRTVLNSPLHF.

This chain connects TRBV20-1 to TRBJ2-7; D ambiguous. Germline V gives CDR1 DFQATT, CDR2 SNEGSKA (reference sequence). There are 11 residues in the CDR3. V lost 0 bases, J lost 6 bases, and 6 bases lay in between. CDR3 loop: CSARDPPEQYF. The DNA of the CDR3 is TGCAGTGCTAGAGATCCTCCCGAGCAGTACTTC.

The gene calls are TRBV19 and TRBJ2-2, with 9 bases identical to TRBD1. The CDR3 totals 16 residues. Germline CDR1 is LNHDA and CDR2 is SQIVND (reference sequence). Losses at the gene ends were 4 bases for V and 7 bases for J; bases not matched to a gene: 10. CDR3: CASSKQGQGRSGELFF. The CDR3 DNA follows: TGTGCCAGTAGTAAACAGGGACAGGGAAGGAGCGGGGAGCTGTTTTTT. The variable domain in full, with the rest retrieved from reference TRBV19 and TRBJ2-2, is DGGITQSPKYLFRKEGQNVTLSCEQNLNHDAMYWYRQDPGQGLRLIYYSQIVNDFQKGDIAEGYSVSREKKESFPLTVTSAQKNPTAFYLCASSKQGQGRSGELFFGEGSRLTVL.

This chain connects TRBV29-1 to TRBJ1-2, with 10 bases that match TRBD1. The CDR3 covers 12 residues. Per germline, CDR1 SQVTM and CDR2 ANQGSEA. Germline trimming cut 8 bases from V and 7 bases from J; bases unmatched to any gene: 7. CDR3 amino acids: CSSTRDRGGYTF. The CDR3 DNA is TGCAGCTCAACCCGGGACAGGGGTGGCTACACCTTC. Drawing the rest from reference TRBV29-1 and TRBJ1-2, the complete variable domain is SAVISQKPSRDICQRGTSLTIQCQVDSQVTMMFWYRQQPGQSLTLIATANQGSEATYESGFVIDKFPISRPNLTFSTLTVSNMSPEDSSIYLCSSTRDRGGYTFGSGTRLTVV.

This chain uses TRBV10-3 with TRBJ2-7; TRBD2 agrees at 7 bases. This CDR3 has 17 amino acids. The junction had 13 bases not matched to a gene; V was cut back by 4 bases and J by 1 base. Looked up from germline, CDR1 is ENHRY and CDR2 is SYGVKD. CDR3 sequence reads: CAISGTSGGSGSYEQYF. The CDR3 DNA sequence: TGTGCCATCAGTGGGACCTCCGGGGGGTCCGGATCCTACGAGCAGTACTTC.

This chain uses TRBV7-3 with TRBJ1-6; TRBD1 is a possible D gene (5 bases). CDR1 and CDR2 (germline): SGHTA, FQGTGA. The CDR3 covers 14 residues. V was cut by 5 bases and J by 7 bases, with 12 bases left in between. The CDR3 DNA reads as TGTGCCAGCAGCCCGCAGGGTAACAATTCACCCCTCCACTTT. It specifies CASSPQGNNSPLHF.

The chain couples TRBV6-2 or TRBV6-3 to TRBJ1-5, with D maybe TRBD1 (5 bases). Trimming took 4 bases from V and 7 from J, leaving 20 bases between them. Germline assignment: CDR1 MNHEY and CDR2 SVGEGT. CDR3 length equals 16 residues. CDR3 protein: CASSWSGTPMRQPQHF. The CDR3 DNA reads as TGTGCCAGCAGTTGGTCCGGGACTCCAATGAGACAGCCCCAGCATTTT.

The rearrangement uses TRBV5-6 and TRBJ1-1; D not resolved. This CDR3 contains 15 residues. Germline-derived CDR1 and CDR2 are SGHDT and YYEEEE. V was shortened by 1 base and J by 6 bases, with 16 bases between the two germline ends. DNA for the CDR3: TGTGCCAGCAGCTTGAACAGTCTCAAGGTGGCTGAAGCTTTCTTT. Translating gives CASSLNSLKVAEAFF.

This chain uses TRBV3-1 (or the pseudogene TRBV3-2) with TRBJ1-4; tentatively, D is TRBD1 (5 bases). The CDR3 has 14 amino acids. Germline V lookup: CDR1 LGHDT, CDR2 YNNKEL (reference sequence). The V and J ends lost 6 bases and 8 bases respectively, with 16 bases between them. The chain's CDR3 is CASRQRDSEEKLFF. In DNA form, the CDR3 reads TGTGCCAGCAGACAGCGGGACTCAGAAGAAAAACTGTTTTTT.

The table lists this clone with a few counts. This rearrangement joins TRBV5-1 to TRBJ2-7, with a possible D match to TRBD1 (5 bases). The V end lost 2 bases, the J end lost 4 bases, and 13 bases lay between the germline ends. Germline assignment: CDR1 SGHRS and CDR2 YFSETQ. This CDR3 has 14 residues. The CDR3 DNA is TGCGCCAGCAGCTTAAGGGGAATTCGGTACGAGCAGTACTTC. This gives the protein CASSLRGIRYEQYF.

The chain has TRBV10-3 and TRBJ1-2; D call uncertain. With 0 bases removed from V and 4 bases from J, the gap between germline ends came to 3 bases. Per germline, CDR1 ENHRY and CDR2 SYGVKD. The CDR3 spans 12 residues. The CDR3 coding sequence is TGTGCCATCAGTGAGTCAGCCTATGGCTACACCTTC. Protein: CAISESAYGYTF.

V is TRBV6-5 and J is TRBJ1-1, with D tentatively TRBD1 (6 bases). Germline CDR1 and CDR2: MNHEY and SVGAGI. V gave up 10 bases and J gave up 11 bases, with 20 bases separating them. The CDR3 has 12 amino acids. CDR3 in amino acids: CATSLGGRDAFF. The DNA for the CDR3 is TGTGCCACCTCCCTGGGGGGGCGAGACGCTTTCTTT.

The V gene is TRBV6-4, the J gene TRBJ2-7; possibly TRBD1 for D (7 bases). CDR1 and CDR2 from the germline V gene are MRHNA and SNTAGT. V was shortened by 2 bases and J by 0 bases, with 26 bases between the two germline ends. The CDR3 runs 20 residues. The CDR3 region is CASSDPPRAGQSRDSYEQYF. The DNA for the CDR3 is TGTGCCAGCAGTGACCCTCCCAGGGCGGGACAGTCGAGGGACTCCTACGAGCAGTACTTC.

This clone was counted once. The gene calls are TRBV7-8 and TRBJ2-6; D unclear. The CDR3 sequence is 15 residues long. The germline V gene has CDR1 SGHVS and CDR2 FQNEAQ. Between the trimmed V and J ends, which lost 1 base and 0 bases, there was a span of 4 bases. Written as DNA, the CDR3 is TGTGCCAGCAGCTTAGTGTCCTCTGGGGCCAACGTCCTGACTTTC. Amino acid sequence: CASSLVSSGANVLTF. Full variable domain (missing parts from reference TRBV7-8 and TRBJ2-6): GAGVSQSPRYKVAKRGQDVALRCDPISGHVSLFWYQQALGQGPEFLTYFQNEAQLDKSGLPSDRFFAERPEGSVSTLKIQRTQQEDSAVYLCASSLVSSGANVLTFGAGSRLTVL.